Given below is one T cell receptor beta chain in context. What it binds is not known. The sample is drawn from a study of shared clonotypes between healthy human individuals. Study details: CD4 naive and CD4 memory each took three plates per donor, while CD8 naive took two and CD8 memory one. Notes on the study in general: Researchers found naive subsets generally carried larger estimated richness than memory subsets.

Germline V gives CDR1 ENHRY, CDR2 SYGVKD. Trimming removed 2 bases from V and 5 bases from J, with 7 bases in between. The CDR3 sequence is 13 residues long. Negatively enriched CD4+ T cells were divided by CD45RA into naive and memory. Repertoires were generated with immunoSEQ multiplex PCR, while TCRdb's copy carries only in-frame clones and drops some. The repertoire has 2 million to 2.5 million clones, roughly 95% of them found once; the top ten carry roughly 0.13%. This sequence was found in a young man in good health. The sequenced material came from naive CD4+ T cells sorted from blood. Subset given: CD45RA+ positively selected. The chain combines TRBV10-3 with TRBJ2-1, with D tentatively TRBD1 (6 bases). The CDR3 nucleotides are TGTGCCATCAGTGAGGGACAGAACAATGAGCAGTTCTTC. Its translation: CAISEGQNNEQFF.